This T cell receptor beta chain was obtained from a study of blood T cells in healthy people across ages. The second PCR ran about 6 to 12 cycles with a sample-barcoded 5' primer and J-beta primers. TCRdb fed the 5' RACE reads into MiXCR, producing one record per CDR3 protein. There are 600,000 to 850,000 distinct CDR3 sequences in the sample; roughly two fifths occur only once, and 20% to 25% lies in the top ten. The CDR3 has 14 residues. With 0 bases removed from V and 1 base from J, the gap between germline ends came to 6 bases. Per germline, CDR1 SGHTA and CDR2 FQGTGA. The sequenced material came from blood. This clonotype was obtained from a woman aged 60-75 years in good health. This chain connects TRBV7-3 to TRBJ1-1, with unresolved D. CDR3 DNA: TGTGCCAGCAGCTTAACTGGGCAGAACACTGAAGCTTTCTTT. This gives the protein CASSLTGQNTEAFF.